This passage covers 27 T cell receptor beta chains from one sample sequenced in a study of blood T cell repertoires in COVID-19. The repertoire was sequenced with immunoSEQ multiplex PCR; TCRdb's copy has only in-frame clones and lacks some. The sample lists about 240,000 clones, over 75% occurring once. Sequenced material: peripheral blood. The receptors stem from a young man who had recovered from COVID-19.

This chain's CDR3 is CASSDSNGQPQHF. DNA of the CDR3: TGTGCCAGCAGTGACTCGAATGGCCAGCCCCAGCATTTT. The genes are TRBV6-4 and TRBJ1-5; D remains unclear. The CDR3 totals 13 residues. V was shortened by 0 bases and J by 7 bases, with 7 bases between the two germline ends. Germline loops: CDR1 MRHNA, CDR2 SNTAGT.

The chain uses TRBV6-5 and TRBJ1-5, with D possibly TRBD1 on 5 matching bases. The CDR3 totals 13 residues. V was trimmed by 8 bases and J by 0 bases, leaving 8 bases between them. From germline, CDR1 is MNHEY and CDR2 SVGAGI. As DNA, the CDR3 is TGTGCCAGCTGGGGGGGTAGCAATCAGCCCCAGCATTTT. Translation: CASWGGSNQPQHF.

This chain connects TRBV19 to TRBJ2-1; 8 bases align to TRBD2. V dropped 5 bases and J dropped 2; count of bases not matched to a gene: 8. CDR1 and CDR2 (germline): LNHDA, SQIVND (reference sequence). This CDR3 has 16 residues. The CDR3 DNA reads as TGTGCCAGTAGTCCCCTCGGGGGGGTAGCCTACAATGAGCAGTTCTTC. It encodes CASSPLGGVAYNEQFF. The full variable domain, rest sourced from reference TRBV19 and TRBJ2-1, is DGGITQSPKYLFRKEGQNVTLSCEQNLNHDAMYWYRQDPGQGLRLIYYSQIVNDFQKGDIAEGYSVSREKKESFPLTVTSAQKNPTAFYLCASSPLGGVAYNEQFFGPGTRLTVL.

This chain uses TRBV6-5 with TRBJ2-7; unclear D gene. This CDR3 region has 13 residues. V lost 6 bases, J lost 5 bases, and 14 bases lay in between. The germline V gene encodes CDR1 MNHEY and CDR2 SVGAGI. As DNA, the CDR3 is TGTGCCAGCAGGCCTAACGCGTTCCACGAGCAGTACTTC. Amino acids: CASRPNAFHEQYF.

V is TRBV6-6 and J is TRBJ1-2; 10 nucleotides align to TRBD1. CDR1 is MNHNY and CDR2 is SVGAGI in the germline V gene (reference sequence). This CDR3 has 12 amino acids. Unmatched junction bases numbered 8, after V lost 6 bases and J lost 13 bases. The CDR3 DNA reads as TGTGCCAGCAGCCCGGGACAGGGGCTGCCCACCTTC. Protein: CASSPGQGLPTF.

The chain couples TRBV9 to TRBJ2-3, with D tentatively TRBD2 (7 bases). The germline V gene has CDR1 SGDLS and CDR2 YYNGEE. V was cut by 0 bases and J by 4 bases, with 12 bases left in between. CDR3 size: 15 residues. The CDR3, as DNA: TGTGCCAGCAGCGTAGAAGGGGGGGCGCCAGATACGCAGTATTTT. As protein: CASSVEGGAPDTQYF.

The chain joins TRBV10-3 to TRBJ1-3; 7 bases line up with TRBD1. The V and J ends lost 8 bases and 0 bases, in that order; junction bases with no gene match: 7. This CDR3 comprises 15 residues. The germline CDR1 and CDR2 sequences are ENHRY and SYGVKD. The CDR3 bases are TGTGCCATCGGTACAGGGGCTCTCTCTGGAAACACCATATATTTT. It codes for CAIGTGALSGNTIYF.

The gene calls are TRBV6-5 and TRBJ1-2; D possibly corresponds to TRBD1 (5 bases). CDR1 MNHEY and CDR2 SVGAGI come from the germline V gene. V was shortened by 0 bases and J by 4 bases, with 6 bases between the two germline ends. The CDR3 length is 13 residues. CDR3 residues: CASSYSTAYGYTF. CDR3 sequence (DNA): TGTGCCAGCAGTTACTCGACAGCCTATGGCTACACCTTC.

The chain combines TRBV5-4 with TRBJ2-7, with 12 bases lining up with TRBD2. V lost 4 bases, J lost 6 bases, and 5 bases stayed unmatched. The germline V gene has CDR1 SGHNT and CDR2 YYREEE (reference sequence). The CDR3 is made up of 14 amino acids. CDR3 sequence (DNA): TGTGCCAGCAGCCGCGGACTAGCGGGGAGCGAGCAGTACGTC. It specifies CASSRGLAGSEQYV.

The chain couples TRBV6-5 to TRBJ1-3; D is perhaps TRBD1 (5 bases). V lost 6 bases and J lost 1, with 10 bases in between. The V gene's germline CDR1 is MNHEY and CDR2 SVGAGI. This CDR3 is built from 14 residues. CDR3 region: CASSPTASGNTIYF. The CDR3, as DNA: TGTGCCAGCAGCCCGACAGCTTCTGGAAACACCATATATTTT.

The sample holds a few counts of this clone. The V call is TRBV9, the J call TRBJ1-6; possible D gene TRBD1, 6 bases. V was trimmed by 0 bases and J by 9 bases, leaving 13 bases between them. The germline V gene encodes CDR1 SGDLS and CDR2 YYNGEE. This CDR3 has 15 amino acids. In DNA form, the CDR3 reads TGTGCCAGCAGCGTAGGTACAGGGCCGGGTTCACCCCTCCACTTT. Its translation is CASSVGTGPGSPLHF.

This clone occurred many times. The chain is built from TRBV7-3 and TRBJ1-1, with D possibly being TRBD1 (5 bases). V was pared by 5 bases and J by 6 bases, with 16 bases between. The V gene's germline CDR1 is SGHTA and CDR2 FQGTGA. The CDR3 runs to 14 residues. CDR3 amino acids: CASSPGPGDSEAFF. The DNA of the CDR3 is TGTGCCAGCAGCCCCGGTCCGGGGGACTCTGAAGCTTTCTTT.

This clone was seen a few times. The CDR3 is CASSQDTAGELFF. CDR3 DNA: TGCGCCAGCAGCCAAGATACGGCCGGGGAGCTGTTTTTT. The J gene is TRBJ2-2, the V gene TRBV4-1; unclear D gene. Germline V gene data show CDR1 as MGHRA and CDR2 as YSYEKL. CDR3 length: 13 residues. V gave up 0 bases and J gave up 6 bases, with 5 bases separating them.

The genes are TRBV12-5 and TRBJ2-3, with D possibly TRBD2 on 7 matching bases. With 3 bases removed from V and 3 bases from J, the gap between germline ends came to 13 bases. The CDR3 spans 15 residues. Germline lookup yields CDR1 LGHNT and CDR2 FRNRAP. CDR3 residues: CASGLGGARTDTQYF. The CDR3 nucleotides are TGTGCTAGTGGTTTAGGGGGGGCCAGGACAGATACGCAGTATTTT. The whole variable domain, filled in from reference TRBV12-5 and TRBJ2-3, reads DARVTQTPRHKVTEMGQEVTMRCQPILGHNTVFWYRQTMMQGLELLAYFRNRAPLDDSGMPKDRFSAEMPDATLATLKIQPSEPRDSAVYFCASGLGGARTDTQYFGPGTRLTVL.

V gene TRBV5-8 combines with J gene TRBJ2-1; 12 bases agree with TRBD1. Germline V CDR1 and CDR2: SGHTS, YDEGEE. The CDR3 is 16 residues long. V lost 0 bases and J lost 8; bases outside the gene matches: 6. For the CDR3, the DNA is TGTGCCAGCAGCTTGGACCGGGACAGGGGGCGGCATGAGCAGTTCTTC. Translation gives CASSLDRDRGRHEQFF.

This chain connects TRBV7-9 to TRBJ2-3; D is undetermined. This CDR3 region has 14 residues. Germline CDR1 and CDR2: SEHNR and FQNEAQ (reference sequence). V shed 6 bases and J shed 2 bases, with 12 bases lying between them. This chain's CDR3 is CASRFELTTDTQYF. CDR3 coding DNA: TGTGCCAGCAGATTTGAACTTACCACAGATACGCAGTATTTT.

This chain joins TRBV18 and TRBJ1-4; possible D gene TRBD1, 5 bases. Trimming took 3 bases from V and 6 from J, leaving 11 bases between them. This CDR3 comprises 14 residues. From germline, CDR1 is KGHSH and CDR2 LQKENI. This CDR3 reads CASSPQGGDEKLFF. CDR3 DNA sequence: TGTGCCAGCTCACCTCAGGGTGGGGATGAAAAACTGTTTTTT.

This clone was counted between two and nine times. The rearrangement uses TRBV20-1 and TRBJ2-1; 14 bases map to TRBD2. Germline CDR1 is DFQATT and CDR2 is SNEGSKA (reference sequence). V was pared by 3 bases and J by 5 bases, with 9 bases of the junction left unmatched. This CDR3 contains 17 residues. CDR3 sequence: CSASRLAGGFGDNEQFF. CDR3 in DNA: TGCAGTGCTAGTAGACTAGCGGGGGGGTTCGGAGACAATGAGCAGTTCTTC.

The V and J genes are TRBV7-8 and TRBJ2-3; 9 nucleotides align to TRBD2. CDR1 and CDR2 (germline): SGHVS, FQNEAQ. The junction had 3 bases not matched to a gene; V was cut back by 0 bases and J by 2 bases. The CDR3 covers 16 residues. In DNA, the CDR3 is TGTGCCAGCAGCTTAGCGGCTAGCGGGGACACAGATACGCAGTATTTT. It codes for CASSLAASGDTDTQYF.

The rearrangement uses TRBV19 and TRBJ2-3, with TRBD1 matching over 8 bases. CDR1 is LNHDA, CDR2 SQIVND, per germline (reference sequence). With V trimmed by 8 bases and J by 1 base, 5 bases remained unmatched. The CDR3 is made up of 14 amino acids. The CDR3 is CASSQGAGTDTQYF. The DNA for the CDR3 is TGTGCCAGTTCCCAGGGGGCTGGCACAGATACGCAGTATTTT.

The chain carries TRBV4-1 and TRBJ2-3; perhaps TRBD2 as D (7 bases). The CDR3 loop spans 16 amino acids. The germline CDR1 and CDR2 sequences are MGHRA and YSYEKL. V lost 0 bases to trimming and J lost 3 bases, with 13 bases between them. The CDR3 bases are TGCGCCAGCAGCCAAGATCAAGGGGGGGGTACAGATACGCAGTATTTT. This codes for CASSQDQGGGTDTQYF.

The rearrangement joins TRBV7-9 to TRBJ2-3, with D possibly TRBD2 on 6 matching bases. Germline CDR1 reads SEHNR; CDR2 reads FQNEAQ (reference sequence). Trimming took off 7 bases at V and 5 bases at J, with 13 bases between the two ends. CDR3 length: 13 residues. The CDR3 DNA reads as TGTGCCAGCATCCAAGGGGAGGAAGATACGCAGTATTTT. It encodes CASIQGEEDTQYF.

V gene TRBV4-2 combines with J gene TRBJ2-7; 10 bases fit TRBD1. From germline, CDR1 is LGHNA and CDR2 YNFKEQ. The CDR3 is made up of 17 amino acids. J lost 3 bases, V lost 0 bases, and 8 bases had no gene match. For the CDR3, the DNA is TGTGCCAGCAGCCAAGAAACAGGGACAGGGGATGGCTACGAGCAGTACTTC. It translates to CASSQETGTGDGYEQYF.

The genes are TRBV12-3 or TRBV12-4 and TRBJ1-3; TRBD1 aligns across 9 bases. This CDR3 contains 12 residues. The V and J ends lost 11 bases and 6 bases, in that order; junction bases with no gene match: 5. CDR3 bases: TGTGCCGGTCGGACAGGGGAAAACACCATATATTTT. The encoded protein is CAGRTGENTIYF.

This chain uses TRBV6-5 with TRBJ1-5; D possibly corresponds to TRBD1 (5 bases). This CDR3 comprises 13 residues. The germline V gene encodes CDR1 MNHEY and CDR2 SVGAGI. V lost 8 bases, J lost 7 bases, and 15 bases lay in between. The CDR3 coding sequence is TGTGCCAGCGGATCCAGGGAATCGCAGCCCCAGCATTTT. It codes for CASGSRESQPQHF.

As concerns this clone: The sample has other DNA sequences that encode this CDR3 too. The genes are TRBV5-1 and TRBJ2-2; 8 bases are a match to TRBD1. CDR3 size: 14 residues. The germline gives CDR1 SGHRS, CDR2 YFSETQ. Trimming took 0 bases from V and 5 from J; bases not matched to a gene: 0. CDR3 in amino acids: CASSLDRGTGELFF. In nucleotides, the CDR3 is TGCGCCAGCAGCTTGGACAGGGGGACCGGGGAGCTGTTTTTT.

This clone was detected ten times or more. CDR3 amino acids: CASGGRDRTQHF. CDR3 DNA sequence: TGTGCTAGTGGTGGAAGGGACAGAACCCAGCATTTT. The chain has TRBV12-5 and TRBJ1-5; 7 bases are shared with TRBD1. The V gene's germline CDR1 is LGHNT and CDR2 FRNRAP. The length of the CDR3 is 12 residues. The ends lost 5 bases at V and 11 bases at J; junction bases unmatched: 6.